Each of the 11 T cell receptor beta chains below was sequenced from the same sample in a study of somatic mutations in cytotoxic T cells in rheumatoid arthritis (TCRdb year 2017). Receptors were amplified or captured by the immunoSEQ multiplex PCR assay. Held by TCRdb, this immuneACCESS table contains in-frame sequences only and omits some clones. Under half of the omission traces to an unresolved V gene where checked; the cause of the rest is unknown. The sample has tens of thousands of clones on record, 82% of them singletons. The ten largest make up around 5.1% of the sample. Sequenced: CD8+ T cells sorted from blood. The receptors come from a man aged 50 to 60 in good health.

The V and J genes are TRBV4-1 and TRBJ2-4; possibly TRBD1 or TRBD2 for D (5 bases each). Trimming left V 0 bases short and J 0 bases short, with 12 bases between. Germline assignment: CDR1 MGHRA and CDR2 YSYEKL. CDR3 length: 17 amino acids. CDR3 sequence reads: CASSQEPWDLAKNIQYF. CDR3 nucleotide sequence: TGCGCCAGCAGCCAAGAACCGTGGGACCTAGCCAAAAACATTCAGTACTTC.

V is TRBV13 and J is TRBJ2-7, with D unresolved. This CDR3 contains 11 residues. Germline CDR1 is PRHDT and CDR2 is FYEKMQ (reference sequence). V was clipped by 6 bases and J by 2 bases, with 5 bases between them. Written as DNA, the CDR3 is TGTGCCAGCAGGTATACCTACGAGCAGTACTTC. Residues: CASRYTYEQYF.

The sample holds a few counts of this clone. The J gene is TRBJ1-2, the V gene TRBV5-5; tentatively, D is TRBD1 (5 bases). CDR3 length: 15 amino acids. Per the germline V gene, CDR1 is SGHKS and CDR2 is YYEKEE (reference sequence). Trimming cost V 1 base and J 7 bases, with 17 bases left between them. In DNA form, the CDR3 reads TGTGCCAGCAGCTTGTTGTTCTTGGGGCTGAGTGGCTACACCTTC. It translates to CASSLLFLGLSGYTF.

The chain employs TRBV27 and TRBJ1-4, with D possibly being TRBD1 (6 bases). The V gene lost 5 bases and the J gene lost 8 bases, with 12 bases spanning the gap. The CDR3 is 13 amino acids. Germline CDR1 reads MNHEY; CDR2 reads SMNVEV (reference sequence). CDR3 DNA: TGTGCCAGCAGTCTCCAGGGGCGAGAAAAACTGTTTTTT. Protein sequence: CASSLQGREKLFF.

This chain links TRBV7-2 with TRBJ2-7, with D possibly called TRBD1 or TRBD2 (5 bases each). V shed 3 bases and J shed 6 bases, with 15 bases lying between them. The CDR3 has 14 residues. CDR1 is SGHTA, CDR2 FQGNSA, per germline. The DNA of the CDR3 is TGTGCCAGCAGCTTTGGGACCGGGTCCGCCGAGCAGTACTTC. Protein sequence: CASSFGTGSAEQYF.

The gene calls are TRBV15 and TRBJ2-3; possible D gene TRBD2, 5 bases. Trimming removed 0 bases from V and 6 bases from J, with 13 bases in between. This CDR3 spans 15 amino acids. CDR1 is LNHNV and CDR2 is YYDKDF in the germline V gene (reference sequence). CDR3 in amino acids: CATSRDVRDRDTQYF. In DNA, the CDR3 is TGTGCCACCAGCAGAGATGTCCGGGATCGGGATACGCAGTATTTT.

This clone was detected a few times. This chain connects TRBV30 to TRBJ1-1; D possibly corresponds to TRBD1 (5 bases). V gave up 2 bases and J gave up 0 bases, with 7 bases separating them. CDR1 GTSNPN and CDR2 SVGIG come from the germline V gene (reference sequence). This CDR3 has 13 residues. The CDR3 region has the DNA TGTGCCTGGAGTCCAGGGATGAACACTGAAGCTTTCTTT. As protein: CAWSPGMNTEAFF.

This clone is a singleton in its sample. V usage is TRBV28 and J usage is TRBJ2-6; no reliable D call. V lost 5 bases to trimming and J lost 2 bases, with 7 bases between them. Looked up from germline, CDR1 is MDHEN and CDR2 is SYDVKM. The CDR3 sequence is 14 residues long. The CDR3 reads CASSRTPGANVLTF. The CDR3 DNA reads TGTGCCAGCAGTAGGACCCCTGGGGCCAACGTCCTGACTTTC.

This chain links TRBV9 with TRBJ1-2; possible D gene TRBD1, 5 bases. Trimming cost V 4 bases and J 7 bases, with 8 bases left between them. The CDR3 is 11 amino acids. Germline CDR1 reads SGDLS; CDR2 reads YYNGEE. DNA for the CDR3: TGTGCCAGCAGCTCAGGGCTTGGCTACACCTTC. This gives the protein CASSSGLGYTF.

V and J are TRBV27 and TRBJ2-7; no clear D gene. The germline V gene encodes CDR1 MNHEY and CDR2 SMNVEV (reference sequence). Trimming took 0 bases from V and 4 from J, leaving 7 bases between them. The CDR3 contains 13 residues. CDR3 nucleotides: TGTGCCAGCAGTTTATCCGCTAGTTACGAGCAGTACTTC. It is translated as CASSLSASYEQYF.

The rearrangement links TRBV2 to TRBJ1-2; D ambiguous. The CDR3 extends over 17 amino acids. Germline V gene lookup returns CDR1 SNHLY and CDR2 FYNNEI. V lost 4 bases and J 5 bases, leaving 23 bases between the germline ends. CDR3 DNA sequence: TGTGCCAGCAGTGTGCCCCCCCATCTGATTCGAAATTATGGCTACACCTTC. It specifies CASSVPPHLIRNYGYTF.